This is a list of T cell receptor beta chains from one sample in a study of identifying expanded T cells in peripheral blood. Assay: immunoSEQ multiplex PCR; the TCRdb copy retains only in-frame clones and omits some. The sample carries some 95,000 clones, approximately 88% recorded once. Sequencing used blood. These receptors all stem from a person between 18 and 70 years old in good health. CDR3s include the opening cysteine and the closing phenylalanine or tryptophan. A D gene is named only where the DNA matches it firmly. Size is omitted from some rows. Given values are once, few, many or a class for expanded clones.

J	D	length	size	V	DNA	CDR3
TRBJ1-6	NA	14	NA	TRBV30	TGTGCCTGGAGTGTCTTGGGAGAAGATTCACCCCTCCACTTT	CAWSVLGEDSPLHF
TRBJ2-1	NA	13	NA	TRBV9	TGTGCCAGCAGCGGAGCGGTGGTTTCTGAGCAGTTCTTC	CASSGAVVSEQFF
TRBJ1-1	NA	14	NA	TRBV13	TGTGCCAGCAGCTCGCCTTCAGGGGACACTGAAGCTTTCTTT	CASSSPSGDTEAFF
TRBJ1-5	NA	15	once	TRBV19	TGTGCCAGTAGTATCGGTAGGGATAGCAATCAGCCCCAGCATTTT	CASSIGRDSNQPQHF
TRBJ1-5	NA	13	NA	TRBV5-1	TGCGCCAGCAGCGGGGGGACGGGCCAGCCCCAGCATTTT	CASSGGTGQPQHF
TRBJ2-7	NA	15	NA	TRBV12-5	TGTGCTAGTGGTTTGGTTGGTGCAGACCCCAGGGAGCAGTACTTC	CASGLVGADPREQYF
TRBJ2-6	NA	15	NA	TRBV25-1	TGTGCCAGCAGTGCACAGGGCACTGGGGCCAACGTCCTGACTTTC	CASSAQGTGANVLTF
TRBJ1-1	NA	15	NA	TRBV6-6	TGTGCCAGCAGTTACAGGGGACTGCCGAACACTGAAGCTTTCTTT	CASSYRGLPNTEAFF
TRBJ1-1	TRBD1	14	NA	TRBV6-1	TGTGCCAGCACTGATGACAGGGGATATTCTGAAGCTTTCTTT	CASTDDRGYSEAFF
TRBJ2-5	NA	14	NA	TRBV5-1	TGCGCCAGCAGCCCGATAGGGGGGGGAGAGACCCAGTACTTC	CASSPIGGGETQYF
TRBJ1-5	NA	12	NA	TRBV6-1	TGTGCCAGCAGTGGAGGGAATCAGCCCCAGCATTTT	CASSGGNQPQHF
TRBJ1-4	TRBD1	14	NA	TRBV5-1	TGCGCCAGCAGCTTGGCCAGGGGGCATGAAAAACTGTTTTTT	CASSLARGHEKLFF
TRBJ2-3	TRBD2	16	NA	TRBV19	TGTGCCAGTAGTATTCCGGGCGGGGGGGCCACAGATACGCAGTATTTT	CASSIPGGGATDTQYF
TRBJ1-2	TRBD1	19	NA	TRBV19	TGTGCCAGCCAGTATCGGACAGGGGGCTTGAACGGAGCTAACTATGGCTACACCTTC	CASQYRTGGLNGANYGYTF
TRBJ1-2	NA	14	NA	TRBV5-1	TGCGCCAGCAGCCCCGAAGGGGGGGACTATGGCTACACCTTC	CASSPEGGDYGYTF
TRBJ1-1	NA	10	NA	TRBV6-6	TGTGCCAGCATTGGCAGGGAAGCTTTCTTT	CASIGREAFF
TRBJ1-1	NA	14	NA	TRBV19	TGTGCCAGTAGTATAAGGCCCCCCAGTACTGAAGCTTTCTTT	CASSIRPPSTEAFF
TRBJ2-4	NA	15	NA	TRBV10-1	TGCGCCAGCAGTGAGGGGGGGCAGGCCAAAAACATTCAGTACTTC	CASSEGGQAKNIQYF
TRBJ2-1	TRBD2	15	NA	TRBV11-3	TGTGCCAGCAGCCCGACTAGCGGGAGGCTAGATGAGCAGTTCTTC	CASSPTSGRLDEQFF
TRBJ2-3	NA	13	few	TRBV19	TGTGCCAGTAGGCCCGGACAGACAGATACGCAGTATTTT	CASRPGQTDTQYF
TRBJ2-2	NA	14	NA	TRBV5-4	TGTGCCAGCAGCTTGGCCAGAGGGCCCGGGGAGCTGTTTTTT	CASSLARGPGELFF
TRBJ1-2	TRBD1	15	NA	TRBV2	TGTGCCAGCAGTGAATTGGGACAGGGGGCGGTTGGCTACACCTTC	CASSELGQGAVGYTF
TRBJ1-4	NA	14	NA	TRBV5-6	TGTGCCAGCGGACGGACCGAGATTACTGAAAAACTGTTTTTT	CASGRTEITEKLFF
TRBJ1-2	NA	14	NA	TRBV5-1	TGCGCCAGCAGCTTGGCCTACAGGGAGGGAGGCTACACCTTC	CASSLAYREGGYTF
TRBJ1-4	NA	15	NA	TRBV19	TGTGCCAGTAAACAGGGCGGGTCAGCTAATGAAAAACTGTTTTTT	CASKQGGSANEKLFF
TRBJ2-7	NA	13	NA	TRBV5-1	TGCGCCAGCACTGGAGTCAGGGGCTACGAGCAGTACTTC	CASTGVRGYEQYF
TRBJ2-3	TRBD2	16	NA	TRBV6-6	TGTGCCAGCAGTTGGTCTACCGGGGAGGGGACAGATACGCAGTATTTT	CASSWSTGEGTDTQYF
TRBJ1-1	NA	13	NA	TRBV7-8	TGTGCCAGCAGCCGCGACCTCGGGACTGAAGCTTTCTTT	CASSRDLGTEAFF